This record concerns one T cell receptor beta chain sequence. The data were obtained in a study of shared clonotypes between healthy human individuals. Study-wide context: Every donor yielded three CD4 naive, three CD4 memory, two CD8 naive and one CD8 memory plate.

CD45RO-negative CD8 cells positively selected for CCR7 made up the naive population, which excluded terminally differentiated effector memory CD45RA+ cells. This CDR3 comprises 15 residues. Looked up from germline, CDR1 is MNHEY and CDR2 is SMNVEV (reference sequence). Trimming cost V 1 base and J 4 bases, with 8 bases left between them. The repertoire was sequenced with immunoSEQ multiplex PCR; TCRdb's copy has only in-frame clones and lacks some. The data contain about 2,100,000 clones, approximately 94% of them seen just once; the ten biggest clones take up over 1.5%. The receptor was isolated from a man aged 18 to 29 in good health. Some clones in this sample may be carry-over from other donors' samples. The V and J genes are TRBV27 and TRBJ2-6, with D unclear. The source material was naive CD8+ T cells from PBMCs. The CDR3 DNA reads TGTGCCAGCAGTTTATGGTGGTCAGGGGCCAACGTCCTGACTTTC. Translated: CASSLWWSGANVLTF. Using reference TRBV27 and TRBJ2-6 for the parts outside the CDR3, the full variable domain is EAQVTQNPRYLITVTGKKLTVTCSQNMNHEYMSWYRQDPGLGLRQIYYSMNVEVTDKGDVPEGYKVSRKEKRNFPLILESPSPNQTSLYFCASSLWWSGANVLTFGAGSRLTVL.